Below, one T cell receptor beta chain is given with its context. Its antigen is unidentified. The source of the sample is a study of graft-versus-host responses after intestinal transplantation. Study information: For two to four years after anti-thymocyte globulin induction, all recipients took tacrolimus and steroids. Findings and limits, study-wide: Analysis identified GvH clones in recipient marrow, with some appearing first in ileum or blood. Association was observed between peak circulating GvH clone levels and early post-transplant HvG declines. Some patients had graft-donor T cell macrochimerism, and their allografts showed high graft-versus-host to host-versus-graft clonal ratios.

CDR1 SEHNR and CDR2 FQNEAQ come from the germline V gene (reference sequence). The CDR3 has 15 residues. After removal of 4 bases from V and 3 bases from J, the junction contained 8 bases not matched to a gene. The repertoire was sequenced with immunoSEQ multiplex PCR; TCRdb's copy has only in-frame clones and lacks some. In the table there are around 76,000 clones, approximately 93% of which are singletons. The source was unstimulated CD8+ T cells sorted from spleen or lymph node cells, collected before intestinal transplant. The chain links TRBV7-9 to TRBJ1-2; the match to TRBD1 covers 7 bases. This TCR came from a human donor who received an intestinal transplant. CDR3 amino acids: CASSSLTGADYGYTF. CDR3 DNA sequence: TGTGCCAGCAGCTCCCTAACAGGGGCCGACTATGGCTACACCTTC. Drawing the rest from reference TRBV7-9 and TRBJ1-2, the complete variable domain is DTGVSQNPRHKITKRGQNVTFRCDPISEHNRLYWYRQTLGQGPEFLTYFQNEAQLEKSRLLSDRFSAERPKGSFSTLEIQRTEQGDSAMYLCASSSLTGADYGYTFGSGTRLTVV.